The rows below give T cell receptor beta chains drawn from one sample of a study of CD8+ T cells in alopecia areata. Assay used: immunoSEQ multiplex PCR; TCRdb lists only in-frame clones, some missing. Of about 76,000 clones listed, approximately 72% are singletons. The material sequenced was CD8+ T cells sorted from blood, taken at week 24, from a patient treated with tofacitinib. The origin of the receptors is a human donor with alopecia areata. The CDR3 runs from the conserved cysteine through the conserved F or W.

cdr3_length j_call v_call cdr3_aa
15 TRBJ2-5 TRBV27 CASKSGTLYQETQYF
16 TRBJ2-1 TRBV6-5 CASSYSSGGPYNEQFF
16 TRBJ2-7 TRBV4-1 CASSGRGSDRGHEQYF
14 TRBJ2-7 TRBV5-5 CASTKREGPVEQYF
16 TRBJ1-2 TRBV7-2 CASSSEYSFFHYGYTF
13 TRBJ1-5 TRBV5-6 CASSLAGNQPQHF
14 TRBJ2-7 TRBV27 CASNLKYRGNEQYF
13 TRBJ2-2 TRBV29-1 CSVEGRYTGELFF
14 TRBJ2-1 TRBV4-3 CASSQVTGGDEQFF
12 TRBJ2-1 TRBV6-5 CASSYSRTEQFF
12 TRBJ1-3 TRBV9 CASSPTGNTIYF
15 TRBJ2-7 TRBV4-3 CASSQDLAGDYEQYF
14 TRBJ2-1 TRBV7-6 CASSSRGGGNEQFF
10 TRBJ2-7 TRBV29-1 CSVGTYEQYF
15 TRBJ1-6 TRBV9 CASSVSGYHRSPLHF
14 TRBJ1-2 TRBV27 CASSLSTGRYGYTF
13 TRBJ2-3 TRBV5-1 CASSWTGSDTQYF
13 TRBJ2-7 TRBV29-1 CSVTGKFGYEQYF
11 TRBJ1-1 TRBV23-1 CASSQQNEAFF
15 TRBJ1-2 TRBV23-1 CASSPELRRGYGYTF
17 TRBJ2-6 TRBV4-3 CASSQVGTSSGANVLTF
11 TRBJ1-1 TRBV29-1 CSVESGSEAFF
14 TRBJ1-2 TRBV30 CAWSIGGLGGGYTF
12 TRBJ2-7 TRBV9 CASSLEGNEQYF
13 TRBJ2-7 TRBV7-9 CASSKDATYEQYF
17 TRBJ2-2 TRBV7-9 CASSLTSGGTRDGELFF
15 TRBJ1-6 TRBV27 CASSGIPSGPSPLHF
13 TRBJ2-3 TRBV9 CASSVTSTDTQYF
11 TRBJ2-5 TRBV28 CASSFEETQYF